The clone carrying this T cell receptor beta chain was seen a handful of times. The V end was cut by 2 bases, the J end by 6 bases, with 11 bases between. The germline V gene has CDR1 MDHEN and CDR2 SYDVKM. The CDR3 sequence is 14 residues long. The data were obtained in a study of blood T cell repertoires in COVID-19. Generated by immunoSEQ multiplex PCR, the TCRdb table keeps only in-frame clones and is missing some. The table lists roughly 70,000 clones, 86% of them singletons. The sequence came from an older man with active COVID-19. The chain recombines TRBV28 with TRBJ2-4; TRBD2 is a possible D gene (6 bases). The sequenced sample consisted of peripheral blood. CDR3 DNA sequence: TGTGCCAGCAGTTTACTCGGGAGAGGAAACATTCAGTACTTC. This gives the protein CASSLLGRGNIQYF.